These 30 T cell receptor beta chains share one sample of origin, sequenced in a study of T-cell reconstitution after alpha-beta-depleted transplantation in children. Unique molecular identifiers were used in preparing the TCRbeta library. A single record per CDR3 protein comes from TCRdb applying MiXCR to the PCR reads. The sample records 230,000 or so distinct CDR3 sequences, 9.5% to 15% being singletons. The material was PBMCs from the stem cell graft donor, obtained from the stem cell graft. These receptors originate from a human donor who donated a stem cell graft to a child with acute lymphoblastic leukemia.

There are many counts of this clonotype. The CDR3 DNA sequence: TGCGCCAGCAGCCAAGCAGCGGTGGGGACAGCGAAAAACATTCAGTACTTC. This codes for CASSQAAVGTAKNIQYF. The chain combines TRBV4-3 with TRBJ2-4; TRBD1 agrees at 7 bases. J was trimmed by 4 bases and V by 1 base; bases with no gene match: 10. CDR1 and CDR2 (germline): LGHNA, YSLEER. This CDR3 region has 17 residues.

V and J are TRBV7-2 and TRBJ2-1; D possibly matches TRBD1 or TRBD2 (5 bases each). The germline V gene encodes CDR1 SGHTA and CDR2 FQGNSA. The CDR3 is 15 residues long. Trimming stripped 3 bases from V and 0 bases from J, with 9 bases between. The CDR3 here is CASSFEGTSYNEQFF. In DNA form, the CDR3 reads TGTGCCAGCAGCTTCGAGGGGACCTCCTACAATGAGCAGTTCTTC. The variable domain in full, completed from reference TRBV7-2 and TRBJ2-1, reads GAGVSQSPSNKVTEKGKDVELRCDPISGHTALYWYRQSLGQGLEFLIYFQGNSAPDKSGLPSDRFSAERTGGSVSTLTIQRTQQEDSAVYLCASSFEGTSYNEQFFGPGTRLTVL.

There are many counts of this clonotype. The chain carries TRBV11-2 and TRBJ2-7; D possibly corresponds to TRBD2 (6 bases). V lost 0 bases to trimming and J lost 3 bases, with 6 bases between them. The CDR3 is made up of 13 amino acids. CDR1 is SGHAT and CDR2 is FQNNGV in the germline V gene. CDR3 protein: CASSLERGYEQYF. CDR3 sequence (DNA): TGTGCCAGCAGCTTAGAGCGGGGCTACGAGCAGTACTTC.

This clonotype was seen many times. In DNA, the CDR3 is TGTGCCAGCAGACACACAGGGAAAGGTAGCAATCAGCCCCAGCATTTT. Amino acids: CASRHTGKGSNQPQHF. The chain links TRBV27 to TRBJ1-5; perhaps TRBD1 as D (6 bases). The V and J ends lost 6 bases and 0 bases respectively, with 15 bases between them. The germline gives CDR1 MNHEY, CDR2 SMNVEV (reference sequence). This CDR3 comprises 16 residues.

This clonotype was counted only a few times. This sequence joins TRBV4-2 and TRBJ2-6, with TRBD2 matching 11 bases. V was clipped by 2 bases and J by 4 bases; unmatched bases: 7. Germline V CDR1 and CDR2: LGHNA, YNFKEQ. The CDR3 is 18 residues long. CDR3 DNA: TGTGCCAGCAGCCAAAAGTTAGCGGGAGGGCCGGGGGCCAACGTCCTGACTTTC. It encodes CASSQKLAGGPGANVLTF.

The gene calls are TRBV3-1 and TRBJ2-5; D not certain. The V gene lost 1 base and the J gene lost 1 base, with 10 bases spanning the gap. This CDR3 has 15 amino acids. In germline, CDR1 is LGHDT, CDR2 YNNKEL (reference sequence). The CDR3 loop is CASSQGGTTQETQYF. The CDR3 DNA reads TGTGCCAGCAGCCAAGGTGGAACAACCCAAGAGACCCAGTACTTC.

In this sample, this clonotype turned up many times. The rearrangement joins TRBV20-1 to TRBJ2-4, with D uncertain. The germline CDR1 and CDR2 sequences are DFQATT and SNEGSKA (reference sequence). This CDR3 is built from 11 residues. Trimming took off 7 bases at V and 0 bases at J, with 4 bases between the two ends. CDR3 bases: TGCAGTGGGATAGCCAAAAACATTCAGTACTTC. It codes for CSGIAKNIQYF.

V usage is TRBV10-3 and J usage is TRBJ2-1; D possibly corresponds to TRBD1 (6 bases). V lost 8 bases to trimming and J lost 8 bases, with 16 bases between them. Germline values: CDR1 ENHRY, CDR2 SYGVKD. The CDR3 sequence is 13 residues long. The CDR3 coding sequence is TGTGCCATCCGGAACCAGGGGTACCATGAGCAGTTCTTC. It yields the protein CAIRNQGYHEQFF.

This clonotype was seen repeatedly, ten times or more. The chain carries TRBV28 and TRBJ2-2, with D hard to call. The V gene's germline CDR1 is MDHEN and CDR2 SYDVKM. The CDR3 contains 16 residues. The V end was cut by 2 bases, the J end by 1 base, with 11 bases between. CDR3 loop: CASSLSDRENTGELFF. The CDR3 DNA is TGTGCCAGCAGTTTAAGTGATAGGGAGAACACCGGGGAGCTGTTTTTT. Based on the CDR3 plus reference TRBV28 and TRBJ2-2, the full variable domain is DVKVTQSSRYLVKRTGEKVFLECVQDMDHENMFWYRQDPGLGLRLIYFSYDVKMKEKGDIPEGYSVSREKKERFSLILESASTNQTSMYLCASSLSDRENTGELFFGEGSRLTVL.

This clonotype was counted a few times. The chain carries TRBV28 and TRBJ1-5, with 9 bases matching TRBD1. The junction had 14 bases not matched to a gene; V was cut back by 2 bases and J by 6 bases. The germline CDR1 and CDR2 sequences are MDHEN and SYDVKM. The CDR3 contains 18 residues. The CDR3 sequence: CASSLGRWKQGAGQPQHF. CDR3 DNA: TGTGCCAGCAGTTTAGGGAGGTGGAAACAGGGGGCCGGTCAGCCCCAGCATTTT.

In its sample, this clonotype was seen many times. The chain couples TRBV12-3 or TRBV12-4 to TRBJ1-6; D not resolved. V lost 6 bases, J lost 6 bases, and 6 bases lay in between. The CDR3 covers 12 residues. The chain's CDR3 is CASSRSNSPLHF. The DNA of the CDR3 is TGTGCCAGCAGCCGAAGTAATTCACCCCTCCACTTT.

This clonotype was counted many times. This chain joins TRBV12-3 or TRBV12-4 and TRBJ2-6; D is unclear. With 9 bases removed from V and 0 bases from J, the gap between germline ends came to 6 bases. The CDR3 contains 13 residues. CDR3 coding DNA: TGTGCCAGTAGGAGCTCTGGGGCCAACGTCCTGACTTTC. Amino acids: CASRSSGANVLTF.

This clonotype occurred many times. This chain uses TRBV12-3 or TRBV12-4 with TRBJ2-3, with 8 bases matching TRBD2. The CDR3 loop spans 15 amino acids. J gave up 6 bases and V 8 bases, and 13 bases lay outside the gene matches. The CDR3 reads CASSPPAGAGDTQYF. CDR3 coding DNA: TGTGCCAGCTCCCCACCAGCGGGGGCGGGGGATACGCAGTATTTT.

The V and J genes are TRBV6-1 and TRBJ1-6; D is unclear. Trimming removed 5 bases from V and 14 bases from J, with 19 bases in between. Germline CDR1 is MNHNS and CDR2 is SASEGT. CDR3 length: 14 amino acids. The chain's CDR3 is CASSQTLPRQTLHF. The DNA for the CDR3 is TGTGCCAGCAGTCAAACTTTGCCCCGACAAACCCTCCACTTT.

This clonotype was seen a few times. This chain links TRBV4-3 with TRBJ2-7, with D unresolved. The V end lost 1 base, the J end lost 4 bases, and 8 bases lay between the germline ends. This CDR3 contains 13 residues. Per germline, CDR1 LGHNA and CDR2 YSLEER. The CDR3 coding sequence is TGCGCCAGCAGCCAAGGGGGTGGTTACGAGCAGTACTTC. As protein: CASSQGGGYEQYF.

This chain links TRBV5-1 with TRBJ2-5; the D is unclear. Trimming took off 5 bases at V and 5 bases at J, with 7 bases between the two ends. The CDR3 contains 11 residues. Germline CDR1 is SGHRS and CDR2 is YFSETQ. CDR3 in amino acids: CASRDGETQYF. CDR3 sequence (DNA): TGCGCCAGCAGGGATGGTGAGACCCAGTACTTC.

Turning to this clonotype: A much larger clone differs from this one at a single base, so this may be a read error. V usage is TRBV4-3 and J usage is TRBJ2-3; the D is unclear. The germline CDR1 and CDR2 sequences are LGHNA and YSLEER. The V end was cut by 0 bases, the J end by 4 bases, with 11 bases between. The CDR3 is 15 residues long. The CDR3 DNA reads TGCGCCAGCAGCCAAGATGCCCAAAGGGCAGATACGCAGTATTTT. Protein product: CASSQDAQRADTQYF.

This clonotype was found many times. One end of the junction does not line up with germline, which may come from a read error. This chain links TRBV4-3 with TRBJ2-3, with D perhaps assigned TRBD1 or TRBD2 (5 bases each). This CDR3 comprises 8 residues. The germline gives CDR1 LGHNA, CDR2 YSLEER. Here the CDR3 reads CASSQGVF. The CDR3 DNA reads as TGCGCCAGCAGCCAGGGGGTTTTT.

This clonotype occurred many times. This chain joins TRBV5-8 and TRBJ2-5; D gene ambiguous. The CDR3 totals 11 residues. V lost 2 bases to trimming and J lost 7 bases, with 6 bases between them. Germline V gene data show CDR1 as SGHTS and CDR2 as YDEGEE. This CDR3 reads CASSFPGTQYF. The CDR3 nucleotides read TGTGCCAGCAGCTTCCCTGGGACCCAGTACTTC.

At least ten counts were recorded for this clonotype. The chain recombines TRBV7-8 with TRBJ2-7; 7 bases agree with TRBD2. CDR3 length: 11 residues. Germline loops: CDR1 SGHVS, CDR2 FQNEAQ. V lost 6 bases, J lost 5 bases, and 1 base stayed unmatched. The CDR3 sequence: CASRGGDEQYF. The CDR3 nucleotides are TGTGCCAGCAGGGGAGGGGACGAGCAGTACTTC.

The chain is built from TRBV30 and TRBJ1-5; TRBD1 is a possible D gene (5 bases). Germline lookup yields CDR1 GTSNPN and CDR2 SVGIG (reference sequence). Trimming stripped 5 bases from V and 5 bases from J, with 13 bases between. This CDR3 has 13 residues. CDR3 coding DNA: TGTGCCTGGGCCCTGGGGGAGGATCAGCCCCAGCATTTT. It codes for CAWALGEDQPQHF.

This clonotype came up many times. The CDR3 DNA reads as TGTGCCAGCAGCCAAGGGACAGGCCGGAGGGGCACAGATACGCAGTATTTT. Translated: CASSQGTGRRGTDTQYF. This rearrangement joins TRBV3-1 to TRBJ2-3; tentative D call: TRBD1 (7 bases). Germline V gene sequence: CDR1 LGHDT, CDR2 YNNKEL (reference sequence). V was trimmed by 1 base and J by 1 base, leaving 15 bases between them. The CDR3 runs to 17 residues.

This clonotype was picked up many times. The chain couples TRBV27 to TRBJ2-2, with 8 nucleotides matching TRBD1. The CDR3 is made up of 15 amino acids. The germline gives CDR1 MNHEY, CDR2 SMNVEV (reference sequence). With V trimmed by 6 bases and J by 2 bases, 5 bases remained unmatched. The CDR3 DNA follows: TGTGCCAGCAGAGTGGCAGGGGGCAACACCGGGGAGCTGTTTTTT. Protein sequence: CASRVAGGNTGELFF.

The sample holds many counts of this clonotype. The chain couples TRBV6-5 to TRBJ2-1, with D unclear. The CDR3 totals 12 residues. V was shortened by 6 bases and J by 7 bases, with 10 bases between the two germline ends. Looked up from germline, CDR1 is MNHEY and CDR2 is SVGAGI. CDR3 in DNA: TGTGCCAGCAGCGATCGCCCTAATGAGCAGTTCTTC. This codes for CASSDRPNEQFF.

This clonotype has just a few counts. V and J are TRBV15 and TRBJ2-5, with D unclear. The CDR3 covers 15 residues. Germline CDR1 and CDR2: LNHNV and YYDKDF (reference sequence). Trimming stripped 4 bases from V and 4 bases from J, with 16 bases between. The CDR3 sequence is CATSTTPLERETQYF. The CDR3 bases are TGTGCCACCAGCACAACCCCACTCGAGAGAGAGACCCAGTACTTC.

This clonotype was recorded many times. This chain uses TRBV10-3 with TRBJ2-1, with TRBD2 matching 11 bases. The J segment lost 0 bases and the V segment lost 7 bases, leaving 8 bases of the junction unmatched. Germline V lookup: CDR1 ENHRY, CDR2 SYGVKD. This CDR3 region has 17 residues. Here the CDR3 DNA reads TGTGCCATCACTAGAGGACTAGCGGGCCACTCCTACAATGAGCAGTTCTTC. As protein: CAITRGLAGHSYNEQFF.

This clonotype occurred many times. The CDR3 spells CASSWGNYNEQFF. In DNA, the CDR3 is TGCGCCAGCAGTTGGGGAAACTACAATGAGCAGTTCTTC. The genes are TRBV5-1 and TRBJ2-1; unclear D gene. The CDR3 has 13 residues. Germline V lookup: CDR1 SGHRS, CDR2 YFSETQ. Trimming cost V 5 bases and J 3 bases, with 9 bases left between them. Supplemented by reference TRBV5-1 and TRBJ2-1, the full variable domain reads KAGVTQTPRYLIKTRGQQVTLSCSPISGHRSVSWYQQTPGQGLQFLFEYFSETQRNKGNFPGRFSGRQFSNSRSEMNVSTLELGDSALYLCASSWGNYNEQFFGPGTRLTVL.

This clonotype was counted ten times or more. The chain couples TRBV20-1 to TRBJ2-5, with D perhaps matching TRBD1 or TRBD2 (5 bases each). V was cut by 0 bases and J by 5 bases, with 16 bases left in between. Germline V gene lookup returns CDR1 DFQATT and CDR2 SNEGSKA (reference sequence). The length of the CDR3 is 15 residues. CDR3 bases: TGCAGTGCTAGAGACCTCCGGGACCCAGCGGAGACCCAGTACTTC. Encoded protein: CSARDLRDPAETQYF.

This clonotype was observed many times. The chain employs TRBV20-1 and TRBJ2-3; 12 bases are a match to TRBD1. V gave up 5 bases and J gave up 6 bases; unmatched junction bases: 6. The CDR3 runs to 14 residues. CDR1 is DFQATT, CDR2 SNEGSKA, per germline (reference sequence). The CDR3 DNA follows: TGCAGTGCTCCTGGGACAGGGGGCGCCGATACGCAGTATTTT. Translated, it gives CSAPGTGGADTQYF.

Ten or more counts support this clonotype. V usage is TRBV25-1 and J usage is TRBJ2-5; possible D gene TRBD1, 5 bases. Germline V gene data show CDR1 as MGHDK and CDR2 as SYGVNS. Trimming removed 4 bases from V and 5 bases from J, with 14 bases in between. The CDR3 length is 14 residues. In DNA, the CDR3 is TGTGCCAGCAGTGGTGGGGCCCCTCGGGAGACCCAGTACTTC. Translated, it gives CASSGGAPRETQYF.